This record covers a single T cell receptor beta chain. This clone was seen only a few times. It has no known antigen specificity. Per-nucleotide qualities are absent, and no much larger clonotype sits a single base away. TCRbeta CDR3 regions were amplified from genomic DNA using the immunoSEQ Assay, a bias-controlled multiplex PCR. In the source study's methods: The number of nucleated cells in each sample was estimated by amplification of reference gene primers within the assay. To quantify the absolute abundance of each unique TCRbeta CDR3 rearrangement, sequence reads were collapsed and filtered. For each sample, productive Simpson clonality was calculated as the square root of Simpson's diversity index over productive rearrangements. The clones in this table, taken by TCRdb from immuneACCESS, are in-frame only. Not every clone is retained; where verified, under half of the shortfall comes from an unresolved V gene, and the cause of the rest is unknown. The V and J calls and the clone size are those of that table, but D and trimming were determined from the DNA. This sample has under 70,000 clones in its table, and around 87% of those were observed once. The top ten clonotypes cover approximately 3.8% of the sample.

This entry comes from a study of blood T cell repertoires in COVID-19 (dated by TCRdb to 2018 to 2021). For the wider study: Samples covering the acute and convalescent phases of COVID-19 were provided by collaborators in the United States, Italy and Spain. The prospective study material was composed of cDNA or gDNA derived from T cells, B-cell-depleted T cells, or PBMCs. The dataset comprised deeply sampled blood TCRbeta repertoires from subjects exposed to, actively infected with, or recovered from COVID-19. The repertoires were made available in a free public database intended to serve as a resource for research on the immune response to SARS-CoV-2. The samples were drawn from two sources: the first 160 participants of the ongoing ImmuneRACE study, and 1,000 to 1,500 subjects contributed by 6 global collaborators. The sample metadata nearly always contained a de-identified subject ID, COVID-19 status, age in years and sex. Where HLA class I and class II types were available, the types were taken from metadata supplied by the sample provider, not from assay-based typing.

From its cysteine to its phenylalanine, the CDR3 spans 14 amino acids. The only DNA kept is the CDR3, 42 bases in frame from the first base. The germline V gene provides CDR1 KGHSH and CDR2 LQKENI. Trimming at the junction amounts to 3 bases on V and 0 bases on J, and the germline ends lie 8 bases apart. Broader findings and caveats from the paper: The amount of clinical and demographic metadata varied by source and participant and was provided uncurated.

The collaborating institutions used their own protocols to collect whole blood in K2EDTA tubes. Collaborator samples were shipped for TCRbeta analysis as frozen whole blood, isolated PBMCs, or DNA extracted from either sample type. The chain links TRBV18 with TRBJ1-1; the D segment could be TRBD1, given 5 matching bases. Sequencing used peripheral blood. The receptor comes from a man between 45 and 60 years old with acute or convalescent COVID-19. The DNA is as follows: TGTGCCAGCTCACCCAGGGCGATGAACACTGAAGCTTTCTTT. This encodes CASSPRAMNTEAFF.